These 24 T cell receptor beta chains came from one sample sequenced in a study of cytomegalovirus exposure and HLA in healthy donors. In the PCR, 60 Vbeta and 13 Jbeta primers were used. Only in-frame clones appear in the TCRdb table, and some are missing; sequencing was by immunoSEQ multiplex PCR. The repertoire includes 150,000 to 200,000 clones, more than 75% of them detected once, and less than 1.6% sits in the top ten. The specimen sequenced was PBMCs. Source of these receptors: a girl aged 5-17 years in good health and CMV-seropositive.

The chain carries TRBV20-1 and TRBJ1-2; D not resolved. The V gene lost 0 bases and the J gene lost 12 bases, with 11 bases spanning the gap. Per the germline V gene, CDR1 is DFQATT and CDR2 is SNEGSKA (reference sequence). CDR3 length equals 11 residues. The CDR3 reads CSARDPSPDTF. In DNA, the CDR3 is TGCAGTGCTAGAGATCCCTCCCCCGACACCTTC.

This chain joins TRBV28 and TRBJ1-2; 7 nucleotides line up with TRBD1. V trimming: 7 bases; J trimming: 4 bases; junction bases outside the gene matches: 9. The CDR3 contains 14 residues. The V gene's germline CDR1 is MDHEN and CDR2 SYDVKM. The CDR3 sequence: CASISAAGGYGYTF. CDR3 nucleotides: TGTGCCAGCATCTCCGCGGCAGGGGGCTATGGCTACACCTTC.

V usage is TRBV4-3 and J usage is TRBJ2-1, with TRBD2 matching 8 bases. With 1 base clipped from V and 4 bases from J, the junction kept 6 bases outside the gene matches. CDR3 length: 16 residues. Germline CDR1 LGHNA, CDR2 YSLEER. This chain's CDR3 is CASSQVWLAGYNEQFF. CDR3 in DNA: TGCGCCAGCAGCCAAGTGTGGCTAGCGGGTTACAATGAGCAGTTCTTC.

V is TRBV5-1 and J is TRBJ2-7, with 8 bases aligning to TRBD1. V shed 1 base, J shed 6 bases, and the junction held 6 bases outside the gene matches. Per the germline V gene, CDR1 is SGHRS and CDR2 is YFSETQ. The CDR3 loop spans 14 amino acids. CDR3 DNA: TGCGCCAGCAGCTTGCGACAGGGGAATAGCGAGCAGTACTTC. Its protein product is CASSLRQGNSEQYF. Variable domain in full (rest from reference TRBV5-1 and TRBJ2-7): KAGVTQTPRYLIKTRGQQVTLSCSPISGHRSVSWYQQTPGQGLQFLFEYFSETQRNKGNFPGRFSGRQFSNSRSEMNVSTLELGDSALYLCASSLRQGNSEQYFGPGTRLTVT.

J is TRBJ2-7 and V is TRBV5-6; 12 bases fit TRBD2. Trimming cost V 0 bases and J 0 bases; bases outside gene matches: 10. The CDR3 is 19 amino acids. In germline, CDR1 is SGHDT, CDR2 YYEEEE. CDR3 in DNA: TGTGCCAGCAGCTTGGTTACTAGCGGGAGGATGAAGGGCTCCTACGAGCAGTACTTC. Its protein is CASSLVTSGRMKGSYEQYF.

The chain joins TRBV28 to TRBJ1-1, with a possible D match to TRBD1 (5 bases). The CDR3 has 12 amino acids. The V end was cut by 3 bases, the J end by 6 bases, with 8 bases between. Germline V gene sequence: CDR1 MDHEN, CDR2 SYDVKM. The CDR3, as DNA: TGTGCCAGCAGTTTCCAGACAGCTGAAGCTTTCTTT. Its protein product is CASSFQTAEAFF.

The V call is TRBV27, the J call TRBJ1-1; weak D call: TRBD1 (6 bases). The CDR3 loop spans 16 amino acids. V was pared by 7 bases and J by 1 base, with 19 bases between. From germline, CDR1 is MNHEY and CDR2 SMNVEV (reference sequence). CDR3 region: CASTFRGRGPNTEAFF. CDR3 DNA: TGTGCCAGCACTTTCAGGGGACGGGGCCCGAACACTGAAGCTTTCTTT.

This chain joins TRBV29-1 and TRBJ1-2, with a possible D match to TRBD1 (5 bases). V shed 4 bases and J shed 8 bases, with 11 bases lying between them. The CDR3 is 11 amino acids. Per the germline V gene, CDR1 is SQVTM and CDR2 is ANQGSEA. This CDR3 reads CSVGFGGGYTF. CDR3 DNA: TGCAGCGTTGGGTTCGGGGGAGGCTACACCTTC.

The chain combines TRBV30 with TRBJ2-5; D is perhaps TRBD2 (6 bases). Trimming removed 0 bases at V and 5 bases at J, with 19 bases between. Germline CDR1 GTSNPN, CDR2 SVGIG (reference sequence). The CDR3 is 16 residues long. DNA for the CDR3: TGTGCCTGGAGTGTAGGAGGGCAGGGACTGGTTGAGACCCAGTACTTC. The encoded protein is CAWSVGGQGLVETQYF. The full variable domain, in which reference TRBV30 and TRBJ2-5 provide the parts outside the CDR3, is SQTIHQWPATLVQPVGSPLSLECTVEGTSNPNLYWYRQAAGRGLQLLFYSVGIGQISSEVPQNLSASRPQDRQFILSSKKLLLSDSGFYLCAWSVGGQGLVETQYFGPGTRLLVL.

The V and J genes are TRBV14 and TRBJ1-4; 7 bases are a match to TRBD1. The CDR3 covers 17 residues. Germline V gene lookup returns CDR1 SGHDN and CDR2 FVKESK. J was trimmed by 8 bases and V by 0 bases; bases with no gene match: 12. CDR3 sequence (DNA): TGTGCCAGCAGCCAAGAATACAGGGGCGGTTTATGGGAAAAACTGTTTTTT. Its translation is CASSQEYRGGLWEKLFF. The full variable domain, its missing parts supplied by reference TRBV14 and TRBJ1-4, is EAGVTQFPSHSVIEKGQTVTLRCDPISGHDNLYWYRRVMGKEIKFLLHFVKESKQDESGMPNNRFLAERTGGTYSTLKVQPAELEDSGVYFCASSQEYRGGLWEKLFFGSGTQLSVL.

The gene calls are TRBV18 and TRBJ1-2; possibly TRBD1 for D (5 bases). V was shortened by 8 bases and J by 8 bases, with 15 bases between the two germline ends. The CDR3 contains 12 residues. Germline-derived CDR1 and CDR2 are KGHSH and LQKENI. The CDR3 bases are TGTGCCAGCCGAAGGGGCAGACAGGGCTACACCTTC. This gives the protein CASRRGRQGYTF.

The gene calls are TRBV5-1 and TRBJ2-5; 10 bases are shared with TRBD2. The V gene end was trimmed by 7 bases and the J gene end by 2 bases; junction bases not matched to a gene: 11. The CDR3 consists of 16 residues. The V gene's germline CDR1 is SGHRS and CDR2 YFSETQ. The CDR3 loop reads CASYLGTSGDQETQYF. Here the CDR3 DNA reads TGCGCCAGCTACTTGGGAACTAGCGGGGATCAAGAGACCCAGTACTTC.

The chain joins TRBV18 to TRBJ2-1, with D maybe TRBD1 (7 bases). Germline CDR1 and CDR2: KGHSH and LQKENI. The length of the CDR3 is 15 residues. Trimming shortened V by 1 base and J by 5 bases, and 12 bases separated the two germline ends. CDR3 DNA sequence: TGTGCCAGCTCACCACGAGGGGGCGGGGACAATGAGCAGTTCTTC. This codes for CASSPRGGGDNEQFF.

CDR3 sequence: CASSILAGGRNEQFF. The CDR3 nucleotides are TGTGCCAGTAGTATACTGGCGGGGGGTAGAAATGAGCAGTTCTTC. The genes are TRBV19 and TRBJ2-1; 8 nucleotides line up with TRBD2. CDR1 and CDR2 from the germline V gene are LNHDA and SQIVND (reference sequence). This CDR3 is 15 amino acids long. Trimming cost V 2 bases and J 7 bases; bases outside gene matches: 7.

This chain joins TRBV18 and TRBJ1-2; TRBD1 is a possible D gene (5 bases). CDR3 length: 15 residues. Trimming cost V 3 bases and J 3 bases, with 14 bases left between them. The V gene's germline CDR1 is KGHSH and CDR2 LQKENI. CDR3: CASSPSGQVDYGYTF. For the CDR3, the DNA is TGTGCCAGCTCACCCTCAGGGCAGGTCGACTATGGCTACACCTTC. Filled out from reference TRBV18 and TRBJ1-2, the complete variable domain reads NAGVMQNPRHLVRRRGQEARLRCSPMKGHSHVYWYRQLPEEGLKFMVYLQKENIIDESGMPKERFSAEFPKEGPSILRIQQVVRGDSAAYFCASSPSGQVDYGYTFGSGTRLTVV.

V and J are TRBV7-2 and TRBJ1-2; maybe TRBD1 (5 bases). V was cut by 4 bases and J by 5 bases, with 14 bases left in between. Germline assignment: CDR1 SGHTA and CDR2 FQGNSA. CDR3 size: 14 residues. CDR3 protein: CASSYSGNSYGYTF. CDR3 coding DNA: TGTGCCAGCAGCTATTCAGGGAACTCATATGGCTACACCTTC.

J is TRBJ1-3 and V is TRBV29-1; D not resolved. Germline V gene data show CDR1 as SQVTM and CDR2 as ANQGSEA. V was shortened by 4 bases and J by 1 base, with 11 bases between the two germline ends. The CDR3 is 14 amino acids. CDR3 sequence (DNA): TGCAGCGTTGGCGGCAAGAATTCTGGAAACACCATATATTTT. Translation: CSVGGKNSGNTIYF.

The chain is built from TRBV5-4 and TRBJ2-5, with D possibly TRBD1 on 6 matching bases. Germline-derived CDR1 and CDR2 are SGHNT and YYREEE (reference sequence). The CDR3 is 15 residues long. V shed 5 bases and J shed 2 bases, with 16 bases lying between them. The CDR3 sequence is CASRQIFQGQETQYF. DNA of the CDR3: TGTGCCAGCAGACAGATATTTCAGGGGCAAGAGACCCAGTACTTC. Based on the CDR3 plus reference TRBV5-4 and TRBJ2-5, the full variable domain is ETGVTQSPTHLIKTRGQQVTLRCSSQSGHNTVSWYQQALGQGPQFIFQYYREEENGRGNFPPRFSGLQFPNYSSELNVNALELDDSALYLCASRQIFQGQETQYFGPGTRLLVL.

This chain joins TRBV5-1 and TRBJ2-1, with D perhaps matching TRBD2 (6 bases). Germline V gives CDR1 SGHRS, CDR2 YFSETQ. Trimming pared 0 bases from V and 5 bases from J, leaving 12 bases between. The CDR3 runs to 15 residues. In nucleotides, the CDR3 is TGCGCCAGCAGCTTGGGTGGGACTGGAGACAATGAGCAGTTCTTC. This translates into CASSLGGTGDNEQFF.

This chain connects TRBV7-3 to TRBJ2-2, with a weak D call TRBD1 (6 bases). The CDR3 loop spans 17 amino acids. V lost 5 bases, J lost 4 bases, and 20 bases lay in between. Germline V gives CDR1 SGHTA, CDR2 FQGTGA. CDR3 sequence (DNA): TGTGCCAGCAGCCCAACCCAGGGGTCGTTCGGCACCGGGGAGCTGTTTTTT. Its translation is CASSPTQGSFGTGELFF.

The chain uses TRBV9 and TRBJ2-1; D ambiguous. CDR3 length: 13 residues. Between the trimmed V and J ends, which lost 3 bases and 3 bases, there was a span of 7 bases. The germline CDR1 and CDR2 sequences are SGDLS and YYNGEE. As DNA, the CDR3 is TGTGCCAGCAGCGGTCCTAACTACAATGAGCAGTTCTTC. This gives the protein CASSGPNYNEQFF.

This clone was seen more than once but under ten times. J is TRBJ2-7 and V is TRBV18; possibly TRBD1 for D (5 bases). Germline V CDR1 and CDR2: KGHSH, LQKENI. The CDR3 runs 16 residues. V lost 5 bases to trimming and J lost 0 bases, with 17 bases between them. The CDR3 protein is CASSAMWGRASYEQYF. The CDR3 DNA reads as TGTGCCAGCTCAGCCATGTGGGGCAGGGCCTCCTACGAGCAGTACTTC.

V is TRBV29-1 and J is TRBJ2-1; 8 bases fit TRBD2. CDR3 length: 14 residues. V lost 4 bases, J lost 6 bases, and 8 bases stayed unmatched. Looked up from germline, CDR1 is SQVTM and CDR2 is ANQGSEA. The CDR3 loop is CSVVYSGSGNEQFF. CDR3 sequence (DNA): TGCAGCGTTGTGTACAGCGGGAGCGGCAATGAGCAGTTCTTC.

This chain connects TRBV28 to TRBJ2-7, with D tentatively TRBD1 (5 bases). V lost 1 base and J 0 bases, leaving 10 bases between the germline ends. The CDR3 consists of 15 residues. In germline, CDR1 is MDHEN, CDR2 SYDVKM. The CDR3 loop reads CASSLLTTVSYEQYF. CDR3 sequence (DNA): TGTGCCAGCAGTTTATTGACGACAGTCTCCTACGAGCAGTACTTC.